This TCR beta chain was recorded in a study of blood T cell repertoires in COVID-19. Per germline, CDR1 SQVTM and CDR2 ANQGSEA. The CDR3 sequence is 15 residues long. With 7 bases removed from V and 2 bases from J, the gap between germline ends came to 18 bases. Sequencing was performed with immunoSEQ multiplex PCR; in TCRdb, only in-frame clones are kept and a portion is missing. The sample yields 150,000 or so clones, around four fifths seen once. This sequence was found in a human donor in a cohort sampled during active COVID-19. What was sequenced was peripheral blood. V gene TRBV29-1 combines with J gene TRBJ1-3, with D tentatively TRBD1 (5 bases). This CDR3 reads CSAMGRTQTGNTIYF. The CDR3 DNA sequence: TGCAGCGCCATGGGGCGGACGCAGACTGGAAACACCATATATTTT.